The entry below describes one TCR beta chain. The antigen remains unidentified. This may be a read error, as it is one base from a much larger clone. The authors produced cDNA by 5'RACE using 10-nucleotide random UMIs. A single record per CDR3 protein comes from TCRdb applying MiXCR to the 5' RACE reads. The repertoire consists of some 100,000 distinct CDR3 sequences, with about 12% occurring once and the leading ten covering roughly 5%. This entry belongs to a study of neurological immune-mediated disorders. This sample's time point: longitudinal time-point 2. Overall study findings and caveats: The greatest TCR clonal expansion occurred in HTLV-1-associated myelopathy and the least in multiple sclerosis, which fell below healthy controls.

The receptor's source is a female donor with HTLV-1-associated myelopathy (HAM/TSP). The sequenced sample consisted of PBMCs.

CDR3 protein: CSGKDRGIVDEQFF. In nucleotides, the CDR3 is TGCAGCGGGAAGGACAGGGGTATTGTCGATGAGCAGTTCTTC. The chain joins TRBV29-1 to TRBJ2-1; 9 bases are a match to TRBD1. Germline values: CDR1 SQVTM, CDR2 ANQGSEA. V lost 7 bases and J lost 8; bases outside the gene matches: 12. The CDR3 is made up of 14 amino acids.